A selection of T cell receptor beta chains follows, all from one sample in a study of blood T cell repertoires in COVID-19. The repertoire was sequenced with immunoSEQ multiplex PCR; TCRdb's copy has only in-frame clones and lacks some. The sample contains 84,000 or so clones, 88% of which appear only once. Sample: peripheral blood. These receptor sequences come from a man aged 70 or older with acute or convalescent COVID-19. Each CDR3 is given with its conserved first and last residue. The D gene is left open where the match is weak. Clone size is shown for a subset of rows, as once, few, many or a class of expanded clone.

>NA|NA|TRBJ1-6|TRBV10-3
TGTGCCATCAGGAAACAGGGTTCATACTCACCCCTCCACTTT
CAIRKQGSYSPLHF
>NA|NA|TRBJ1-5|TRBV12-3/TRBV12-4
TGTGCCAGCAGCCAGGACAGAGATCAGCCCCAGCATTTT
CASSQDRDQPQHF
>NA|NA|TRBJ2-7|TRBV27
TGTGCCAGCAGTTCTACTTCAACGCATCCCTACGAGCAGTACTTC
CASSSTSTHPYEQYF
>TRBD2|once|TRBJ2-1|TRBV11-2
TGTGCCAGCAGCTTAGATTTTTCCGGGACTAGCGGACGCTCCTACAATGAGCAGTTCTTC
CASSLDFSGTSGRSYNEQFF
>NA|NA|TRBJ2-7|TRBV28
TGTGCCAGCAGGTTGGCAGCGACCTACGAGCAGTACTTC
CASRLAATYEQYF
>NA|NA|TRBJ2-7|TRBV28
TGTGCCAGCACCTCTAGAGACAGGAGCTACGAGCAGTACTTC
CASTSRDRSYEQYF
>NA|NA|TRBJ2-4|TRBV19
TGTGCCAGTAGGGGGGCTTTCGCCAAAAACATTCAGTACTTC
CASRGAFAKNIQYF
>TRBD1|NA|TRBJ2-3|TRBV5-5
TGTGCCAGCAGCTTACAGGGGGCGAGGTCAGATACGCAGTATTTT
CASSLQGARSDTQYF
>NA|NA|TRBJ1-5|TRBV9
TGTGCCAGCAGCGTAGGGGACACCTATCAGCCCCAGCATTTT
CASSVGDTYQPQHF
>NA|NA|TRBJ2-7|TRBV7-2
TGTGCCAGCAGTCTAGTGGGCTACAGGGAGCTCGTCGGGAGGGAGCAGTACTTC
CASSLVGYRELVGREQYF
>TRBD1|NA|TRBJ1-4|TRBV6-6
TGTGCCAGCAGTCGGACAGGGGGACGAGGTAGAAAACTGTTTTTT
CASSRTGGRGRKLFF
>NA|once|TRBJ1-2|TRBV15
TGTGCCACCAGCAGAGATCGGCGGGGCTCGGGCTATGGCTACACCTTC
CATSRDRRGSGYGYTF
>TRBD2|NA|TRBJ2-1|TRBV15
TGTGCCACCAGCAGAGATCGGCTAGCGGGAGTTAATGAGCAGTTCTTC
CATSRDRLAGVNEQFF
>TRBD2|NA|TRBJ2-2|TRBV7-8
TGTGCCAGCAGCTTAGCGGGTACAGGACTAGCGATCCACACCGGGGAGCTGTTTTTT
CASSLAGTGLAIHTGELFF
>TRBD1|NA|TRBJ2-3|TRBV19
TGTGCCAGTAGTAGTGGACAGGGGGCCGGCACAGATACGCAGTATTTT
CASSSGQGAGTDTQYF
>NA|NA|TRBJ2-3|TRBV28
TGTGCCAGCCTTCCAGCGGGCACAGATACGCAGTATTTT
CASLPAGTDTQYF
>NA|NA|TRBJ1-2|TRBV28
TGTGCCAGCAGTCCAGAACATCCGATCTATGCGGATGGCTACACCTTC
CASSPEHPIYADGYTF
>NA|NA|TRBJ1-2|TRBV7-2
TGTGCCAGCAGCCCAAACGGGGGTTCGGACGGGGGCTACACCTTC
CASSPNGGSDGGYTF
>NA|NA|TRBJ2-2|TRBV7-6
TGTGCCAGCAGCCCAACTAGTAACACCGGGGAGCTGTTTTTT
CASSPTSNTGELFF
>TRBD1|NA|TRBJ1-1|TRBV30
TGTGCCTGGAGATGGACAGGGGGCAGATTAGAAGCTTTCTTT
CAWRWTGGRLEAFF
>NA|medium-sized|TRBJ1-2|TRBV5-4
TGTGCCAGCAGCTTGGGAGGAGATAACTATGGCTACACCTTC
CASSLGGDNYGYTF
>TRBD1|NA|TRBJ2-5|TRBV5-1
TGCGCCAGCAGCTCAACAGGACAGGGACAAGAGACCCAGTACTTC
CASSSTGQGQETQYF
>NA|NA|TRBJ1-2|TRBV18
TGTGCCAGCTCACCGGACAGCCGGGGATATGGCTACACCTTC
CASSPDSRGYGYTF
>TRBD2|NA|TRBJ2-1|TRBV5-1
TGCGCCAGCAGCGGAGCGGGGGGGCGGTACAATGAGCAGTTCTTC
CASSGAGGRYNEQFF
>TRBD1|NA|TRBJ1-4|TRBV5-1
TGCGCCAGCAGCGTGGAGACAGGGGCGCGTGAAAAACTGTTTTTT
CASSVETGAREKLFF
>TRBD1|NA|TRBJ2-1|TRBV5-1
TGCGCCAGCAGCTTGGAAGGACAGGGGGCCTACAATGAGCAGTTCTTC
CASSLEGQGAYNEQFF
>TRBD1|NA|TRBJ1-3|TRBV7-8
TGTGCCAGCAGCCTTACCGGACAGGGAGGAAACACCATATATTTT
CASSLTGQGGNTIYF